Described below is a single T cell receptor (beta chain) sequence and its context. It was roughly 10 milliliters of peripheral blood that were drawn from each donor. Germline loops: CDR1 SEHNR, CDR2 FQNEAQ (reference sequence). The J segment lost 4 bases and the V segment lost 1 base, leaving 3 bases of the junction unmatched. The CDR3 runs to 16 residues. The data were taken from a study of blood T cells in healthy people across ages. It was with a sample-barcoded 5' primer and a J-beta primer mix that a second PCR of roughly 7 to 12 cycles was run. With 12 random nucleotides, a template-switch adaptor tagged each individual cDNA molecule. At least 2.5 million CDR3-containing paired-end reads were obtained per sample. Each CDR3 protein is one row after TCRdb ran MiXCR on the 5' RACE reads. The data show about 640,000 distinct CDR3 sequences, 58% seen once.

The TCR comes from a man aged 55 to 70 in good health. Sample: blood. J is TRBJ2-2 and V is TRBV7-9; 10 positions match TRBD1. The DNA of the CDR3 is TGTGCCAGCAGCTTAGGGGACAGGGGCATCACCGGGGAGCTGTTTTTT. Protein sequence: CASSLGDRGITGELFF.